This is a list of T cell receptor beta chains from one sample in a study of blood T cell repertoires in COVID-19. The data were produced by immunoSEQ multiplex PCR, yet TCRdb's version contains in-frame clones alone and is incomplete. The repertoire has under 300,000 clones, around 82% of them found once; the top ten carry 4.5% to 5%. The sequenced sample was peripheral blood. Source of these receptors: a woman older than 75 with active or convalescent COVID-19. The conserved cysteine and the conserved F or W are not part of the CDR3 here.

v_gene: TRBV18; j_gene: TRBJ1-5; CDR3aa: ASSPRTGDQPQH
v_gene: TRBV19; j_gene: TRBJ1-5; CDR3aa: ASADGGVSNQPQH
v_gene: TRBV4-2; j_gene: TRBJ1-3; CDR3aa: ASSQVTAGAGNTIY
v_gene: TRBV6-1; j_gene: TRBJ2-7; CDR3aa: ASSEVFGFGEQY
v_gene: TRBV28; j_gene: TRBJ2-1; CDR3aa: ASSLPSHGRNEQF
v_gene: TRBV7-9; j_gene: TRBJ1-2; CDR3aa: ASSRRKNYGYT
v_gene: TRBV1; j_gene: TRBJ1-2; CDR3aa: TSSQDQDSASYGYT
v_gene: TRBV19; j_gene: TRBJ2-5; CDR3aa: ASRRGQETQY
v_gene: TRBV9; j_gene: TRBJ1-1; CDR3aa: ASSVGEGGTEAF
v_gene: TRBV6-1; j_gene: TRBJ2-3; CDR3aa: ASSEILGRGTDTQY
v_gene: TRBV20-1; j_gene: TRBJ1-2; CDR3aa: SASRTGYGYT